These 5 T cell receptor beta chains share one sample of origin, sequenced in a study of CD8 T cells in ankylosing spondylitis. From the 5' RACE reads, TCRdb called clonotypes with MiXCR, one entry per CDR3 protein. The table records some 270,000 distinct CDR3 sequences, roughly 32% of them present only once. Sample: blood, either unsorted or a sorted T cell fraction (not recorded which). Receptor source: a male donor with ankylosing spondylitis or in good health (not recorded which).

This clonotype has more than one count but fewer than ten. The chain has TRBV12-3 or TRBV12-4 and TRBJ2-2; D is possibly TRBD1 or TRBD2 (5 bases each). Trimming shortened V by 2 bases and J by 3 bases, and 13 bases separated the two germline ends. The CDR3 runs 16 residues. The CDR3 here is CASSLRGVPDTGELFF. The CDR3 DNA is TGTGCCAGCAGTTTAAGAGGGGTACCTGACACCGGGGAGCTGTTTTTT.

This chain joins TRBV7-6 and TRBJ2-3; unclear D gene. The germline gives CDR1 SGHVS, CDR2 FNYEAQ. The CDR3 consists of 15 residues. V lost 1 base and J 3 bases, leaving 11 bases between the germline ends. CDR3 DNA: TGTGCCAGCAGCTTAGTCGGGCGTGAGACAGATACGCAGTATTTT. Its translation is CASSLVGRETDTQYF.

This chain uses TRBV12-3 or TRBV12-4 with TRBJ2-1, with 16 positions matching TRBD2. Germline trimming cut 6 bases from V and 15 bases from J; bases unmatched to any gene: 14. CDR3 length equals 16 residues. CDR3 DNA sequence: TGTGCCAGCAGACCCCTCGGGACTAGCGGGGGGGCCAAAACGTTCTTC. Translating it yields CASRPLGTSGGAKTFF.

The CDR3 coding sequence is TGTGCCAGCAGCTCAAAGACAGGGTGGTACGAGCAGTACTTC. Its translation is CASSSKTGWYEQYF. The gene calls are TRBV27 and TRBJ2-7, with TRBD1 matching over 7 bases. After removal of 6 bases from V and 4 bases from J, the junction contained 9 bases not matched to a gene. CDR1 MNHEY and CDR2 SMNVEV come from the germline V gene (reference sequence). The length of the CDR3 is 14 residues.

The chain combines TRBV5-5 with TRBJ1-1; unclear D gene. V lost 0 bases and J lost 7, with 7 bases in between. CDR1 is SGHKS and CDR2 is YYEKEE in the germline V gene (reference sequence). This CDR3 comprises 12 residues. CDR3 sequence: CASSLGRFEAFF. CDR3 nucleotides: TGTGCCAGCAGCTTGGGTAGATTTGAAGCTTTCTTT.